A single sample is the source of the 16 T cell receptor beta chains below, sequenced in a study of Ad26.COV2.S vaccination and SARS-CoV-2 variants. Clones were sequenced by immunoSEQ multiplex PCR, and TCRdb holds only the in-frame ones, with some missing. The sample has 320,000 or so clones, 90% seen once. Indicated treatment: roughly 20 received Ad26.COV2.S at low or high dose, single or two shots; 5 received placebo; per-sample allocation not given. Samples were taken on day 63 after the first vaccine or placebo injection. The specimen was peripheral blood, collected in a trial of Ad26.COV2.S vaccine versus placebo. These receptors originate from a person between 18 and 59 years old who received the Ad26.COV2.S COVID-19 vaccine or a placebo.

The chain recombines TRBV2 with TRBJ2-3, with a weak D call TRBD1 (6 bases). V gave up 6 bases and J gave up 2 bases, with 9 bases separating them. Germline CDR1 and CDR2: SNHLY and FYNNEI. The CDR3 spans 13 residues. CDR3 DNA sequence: TGTGCCAGCAGCCTGGGGGCCACAGATACGCAGTATTTT. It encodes CASSLGATDTQYF.

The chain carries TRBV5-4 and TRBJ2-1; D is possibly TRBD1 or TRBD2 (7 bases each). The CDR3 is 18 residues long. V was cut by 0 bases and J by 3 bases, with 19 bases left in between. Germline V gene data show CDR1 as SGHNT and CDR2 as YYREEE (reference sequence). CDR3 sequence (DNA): TGTGCCAGCAGCTTGGTGGGAGGGGGCGACCCTTTCTACAATGAGCAGTTCTTC. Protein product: CASSLVGGGDPFYNEQFF.

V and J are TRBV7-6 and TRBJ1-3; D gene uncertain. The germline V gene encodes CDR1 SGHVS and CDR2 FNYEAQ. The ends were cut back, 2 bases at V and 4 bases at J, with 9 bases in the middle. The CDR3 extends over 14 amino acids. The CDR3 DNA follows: TGTGCCAGCAGCTTAATGGGATTGGGAAACACCATATATTTT. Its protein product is CASSLMGLGNTIYF.

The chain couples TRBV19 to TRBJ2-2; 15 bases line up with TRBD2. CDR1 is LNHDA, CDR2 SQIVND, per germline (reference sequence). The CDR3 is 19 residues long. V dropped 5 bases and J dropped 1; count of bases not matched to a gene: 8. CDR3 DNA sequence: TGTGCCAGTAGTGTACCTCCGGGACTAGCGGGAGGGAACACCGGGGAGCTGTTTTTT. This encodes CASSVPPGLAGGNTGELFF.

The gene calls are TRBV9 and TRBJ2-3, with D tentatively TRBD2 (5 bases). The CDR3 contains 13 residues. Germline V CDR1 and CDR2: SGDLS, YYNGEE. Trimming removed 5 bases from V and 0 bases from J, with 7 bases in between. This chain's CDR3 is CASSTGSTDTQYF. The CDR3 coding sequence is TGTGCCAGCAGTACGGGGAGCACAGATACGCAGTATTTT.

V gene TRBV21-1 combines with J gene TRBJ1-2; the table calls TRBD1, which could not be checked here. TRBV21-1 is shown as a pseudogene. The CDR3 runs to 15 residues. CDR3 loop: CASSKDGDNYTGYTF. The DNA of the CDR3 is TGTGCCAGCAGCAAAGATGGTGACAATTACACGGGCTACACCTTC.

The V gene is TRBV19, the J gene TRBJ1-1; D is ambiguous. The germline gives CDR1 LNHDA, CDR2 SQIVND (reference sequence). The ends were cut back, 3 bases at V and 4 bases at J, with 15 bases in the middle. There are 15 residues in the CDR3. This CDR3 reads CASSIVLGGSTEAFF. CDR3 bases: TGTGCCAGTAGTATTGTTTTAGGAGGAAGCACTGAAGCTTTCTTT.

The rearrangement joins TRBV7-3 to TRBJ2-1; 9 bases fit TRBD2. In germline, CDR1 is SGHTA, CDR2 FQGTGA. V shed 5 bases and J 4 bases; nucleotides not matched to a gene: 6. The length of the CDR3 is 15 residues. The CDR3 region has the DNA TGTGCCAGCAGCCTCGGACTAGCGACTTACAATGAGCAGTTCTTC. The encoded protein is CASSLGLATYNEQFF.

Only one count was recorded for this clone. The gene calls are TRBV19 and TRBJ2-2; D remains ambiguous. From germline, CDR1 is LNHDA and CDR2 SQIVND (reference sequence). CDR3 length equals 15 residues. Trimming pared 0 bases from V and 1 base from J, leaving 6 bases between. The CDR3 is CASSIENGNTGELFF. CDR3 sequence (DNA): TGTGCCAGTAGTATAGAGAATGGGAACACCGGGGAGCTGTTTTTT.

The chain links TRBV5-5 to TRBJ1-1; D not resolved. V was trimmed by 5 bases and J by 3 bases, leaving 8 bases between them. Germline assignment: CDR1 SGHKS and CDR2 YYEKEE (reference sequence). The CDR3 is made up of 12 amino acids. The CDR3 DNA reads TGTGCCAGCAGTTGGGCGTACACTGAAGCTTTCTTT. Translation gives CASSWAYTEAFF.

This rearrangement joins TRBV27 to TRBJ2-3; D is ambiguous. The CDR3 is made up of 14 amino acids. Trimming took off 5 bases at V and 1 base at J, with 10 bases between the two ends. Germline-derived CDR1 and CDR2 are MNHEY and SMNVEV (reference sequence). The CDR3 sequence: CASSPHIRTDTQYF. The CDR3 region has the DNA TGTGCCAGCAGTCCTCACATCCGCACAGATACGCAGTATTTT.

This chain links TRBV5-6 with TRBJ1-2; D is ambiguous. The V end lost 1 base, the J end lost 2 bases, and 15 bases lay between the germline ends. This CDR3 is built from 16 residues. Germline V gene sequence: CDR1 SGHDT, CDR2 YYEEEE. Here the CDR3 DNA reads TGTGCCAGCAGCTTGATTGGAGGACCGGCCAACTATGGCTACACCTTC. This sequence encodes CASSLIGGPANYGYTF.

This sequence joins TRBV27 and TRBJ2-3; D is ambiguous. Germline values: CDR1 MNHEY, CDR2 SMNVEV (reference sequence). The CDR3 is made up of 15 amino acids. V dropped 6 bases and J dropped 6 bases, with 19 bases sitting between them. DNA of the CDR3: TGTGCCAGCAGGTATAATTTGGCCAGGCCCGATACGCAGTATTTT. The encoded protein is CASRYNLARPDTQYF.

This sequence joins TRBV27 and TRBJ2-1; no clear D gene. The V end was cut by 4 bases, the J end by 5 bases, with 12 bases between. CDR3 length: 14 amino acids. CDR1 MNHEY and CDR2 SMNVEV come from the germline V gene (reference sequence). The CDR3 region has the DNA TGTGCCAGCAGTTCGACGAGACGGAACAATGAGCAGTTCTTC. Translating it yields CASSSTRRNNEQFF.

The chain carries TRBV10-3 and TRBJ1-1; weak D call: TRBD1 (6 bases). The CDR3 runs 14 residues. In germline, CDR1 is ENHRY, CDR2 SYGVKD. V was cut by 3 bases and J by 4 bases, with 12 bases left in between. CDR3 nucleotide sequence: TGTGCCATCAGTGACCCAGGGGCGGGCACTGAAGCTTTCTTT. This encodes CAISDPGAGTEAFF.

For the CDR3, the DNA is TGTGCCAGCAGCTTAATGGGTGGGACAGGATATTCACCCCTCCACTTT. Protein sequence: CASSLMGGTGYSPLHF. The J gene is TRBJ1-6, the V gene TRBV7-9; 8 bases map to TRBD1. Germline lookup yields CDR1 SEHNR and CDR2 FQNEAQ (reference sequence). This CDR3 region has 16 residues. The V gene end was trimmed by 2 bases and the J gene end by 8 bases; junction bases not matched to a gene: 8.